This entry lists 30 T cell receptor beta chains sequenced from one sample in a study of OX40 agonist ivuxolimab in advanced cancers. Only in-frame clones appear in the TCRdb table, and some are missing; sequencing was by immunoSEQ multiplex PCR. The sample shows 60,000 to 80,000 clones, roughly nine tenths of them seen only once. Sequencing used CD4+ or CD8+ T cells sorted from blood, obtained in a trial of the OX40 agonist ivuxolimab. The origin of the receptors is an adult with an advanced solid tumor such as melanoma, head and neck, liver or kidney cancer.

The V and J genes are TRBV7-9 and TRBJ2-5; the match to TRBD2 covers 11 bases. J gave up 4 bases and V 2 bases, and 3 bases lay outside the gene matches. CDR1 SEHNR and CDR2 FQNEAQ come from the germline V gene (reference sequence). The CDR3 is 15 residues long. The CDR3 loop reads CASSLLAGGAETQYF. The CDR3 DNA is TGTGCCAGCAGCTTACTAGCGGGAGGCGCAGAGACCCAGTACTTC.

In its sample, this clone was seen once. The J gene is TRBJ2-7, the V gene TRBV27; D might be TRBD1 (6 bases). Germline V CDR1 and CDR2: MNHEY, SMNVEV (reference sequence). This CDR3 contains 14 residues. Trimming removed 5 bases from V and 5 bases from J, with 16 bases in between. The CDR3: CASSHRDNANEQYF. DNA of the CDR3: TGTGCCAGCAGTCACCGGGACAACGCTAACGAGCAGTACTTC.

This clone was seen a handful of times. The gene calls are TRBV7-2 and TRBJ1-5; D is perhaps TRBD1 (5 bases). Trimming cost V 6 bases and J 7 bases, with 13 bases left between them. This CDR3 is built from 13 residues. Germline loops: CDR1 SGHTA, CDR2 FQGNSA. CDR3 protein: CASRAAQGQPQHF. In nucleotides, the CDR3 is TGTGCCAGCAGGGCAGCTCAGGGCCAGCCCCAGCATTTT.

The V call is TRBV2, the J call TRBJ1-2, with D tentatively TRBD1 (6 bases). CDR1 SNHLY and CDR2 FYNNEI come from the germline V gene. The CDR3 is made up of 14 amino acids. V was trimmed by 7 bases and J by 8 bases, leaving 20 bases between them. DNA of the CDR3: TGTGCCAGCACCCCGGTGGGGGGACAATGGGGCTACACCTTC. Protein: CASTPVGGQWGYTF.

J is TRBJ2-4 and V is TRBV11-2; D is unresolved. The CDR3 spans 15 residues. V was trimmed by 5 bases and J by 4 bases, leaving 15 bases between them. Germline V CDR1 and CDR2: SGHAT, FQNNGV. In nucleotides, the CDR3 is TGTGCCAGCAGCGCCCAACAAGTCCCAAAAAACATTCAGTACTTC. Its protein is CASSAQQVPKNIQYF.

The V gene is TRBV4-1, the J gene TRBJ1-4, with D unresolved. The CDR3 extends over 14 amino acids. Germline CDR1 MGHRA, CDR2 YSYEKL. Trimming removed 1 base at V and 4 bases at J, with 7 bases between. The CDR3 bases are TGCGCCAGCAGCCAAGGGGCAGATAATGAAAAACTGTTTTTT. Protein: CASSQGADNEKLFF.

The chain has TRBV9 and TRBJ1-3; D is perhaps TRBD1 (5 bases). Deletions cut 0 bases from V and 4 bases from J, with 17 bases between. The length of the CDR3 is 17 residues. Germline loops: CDR1 SGDLS, CDR2 YYNGEE. CDR3 region: CASSVGGGARYGNTIYF. CDR3 nucleotide sequence: TGTGCCAGCAGCGTAGGGGGAGGGGCCCGATACGGAAACACCATATATTTT. The full variable domain, rest sourced from reference TRBV9 and TRBJ1-3, is DSGVTQTPKHLITATGQRVTLRCSPRSGDLSVYWYQQSLDQGLQFLIQYYNGEERAKGNILERFSAQQFPDLHSELNLSSLELGDSALYFCASSVGGGARYGNTIYFGEGSWLTVV.

The chain combines TRBV2 with TRBJ2-7; D gene ambiguous. CDR1 is SNHLY, CDR2 FYNNEI, per germline. Trimming removed 8 bases at V and 3 bases at J, with 11 bases between. The CDR3 sequence is 12 residues long. This chain's CDR3 is CASQFYSYEQYF. CDR3 DNA: TGTGCCAGCCAATTCTACAGCTACGAGCAGTACTTC.

The CDR3: CSVPFMGDRAFWAETQYF. The CDR3 coding sequence is TGCAGCGTACCATTCATGGGGGACAGGGCTTTTTGGGCCGAGACCCAGTACTTC. The chain carries TRBV29-1 and TRBJ2-5; 9 bases are shared with TRBD1. Per germline, CDR1 SQVTM and CDR2 ANQGSEA. This CDR3 contains 18 residues. V was clipped by 6 bases and J by 5 bases; unmatched bases: 22.

The chain carries TRBV2 and TRBJ2-7; a weak D match, TRBD2 (7 bases). Looked up from germline, CDR1 is SNHLY and CDR2 is FYNNEI. CDR3 length: 15 residues. V was trimmed by 2 bases and J by 2 bases, leaving 13 bases between them. The CDR3 sequence is CASSESGGGPYEQYF. The CDR3 coding sequence is TGTGCCAGCAGTGAATCTGGCGGGGGCCCCTACGAGCAGTACTTC.

The V and J genes are TRBV4-1 and TRBJ1-6, with D possibly matching TRBD1 (6 bases). CDR3 length: 19 amino acids. V was cut by 4 bases and J by 0 bases, with 19 bases left in between. The V gene's germline CDR1 is MGHRA and CDR2 YSYEKL. The CDR3 region has the DNA TGCGCCAGCAGCCCGGTTCTCCAGGACAGCTACTCCTATAATTCACCCCTCCACTTT. Translation: CASSPVLQDSYSYNSPLHF.

The rearrangement links TRBV15 to TRBJ1-2; unclear D gene. V lost 0 bases and J lost 0, with 5 bases in between. This CDR3 is 14 amino acids long. Looked up from germline, CDR1 is LNHNV and CDR2 is YYDKDF (reference sequence). Here the CDR3 reads CATSRDKANYGYTF. The CDR3 DNA sequence: TGTGCCACCAGCAGAGATAAGGCTAACTATGGCTACACCTTC.

A single count supports this clone. The junction departs from germline at one end; a sequencing error may be responsible. The chain recombines TRBV5-1 with TRBJ1-4; D unresolved. The CDR3 totals 16 residues. Germline V lookup: CDR1 SGHRS, CDR2 YFSETQ. The CDR3 protein is CASSLGIWGTNEKLFF. Here the CDR3 DNA reads TGCGCCAGCAGTTTGGGGATATGGGGAACTAATGAAAAACTGTTTTTT.

The V call is TRBV5-1, the J call TRBJ2-7; possible D gene TRBD1, 5 bases. This CDR3 comprises 15 residues. The germline V gene encodes CDR1 SGHRS and CDR2 YFSETQ. Trimming removed 0 bases at V and 1 base at J, with 11 bases between. The CDR3 DNA follows: TGCGCCAGCAGCTTGGCCGGGCAGGGATCCTACGAGCAGTACTTC. Its translation is CASSLAGQGSYEQYF.

DNA for the CDR3: TGTGCCAGCACCCCCACGCTGACGACCGTCAATGAGCAGTTCTTC. Protein product: CASTPTLTTVNEQFF. The chain joins TRBV6-6 to TRBJ2-1; D uncertain. CDR3 length: 15 residues. With 7 bases removed from V and 6 bases from J, the gap between germline ends came to 19 bases. Per the germline V gene, CDR1 is MNHNY and CDR2 is SVGAGI (reference sequence).

The chain couples TRBV28 to TRBJ2-7; D may be TRBD1 (5 bases). Trimming shortened V by 11 bases and J by 3 bases, and 17 bases separated the two germline ends. Germline V gives CDR1 MDHEN, CDR2 SYDVKM. This CDR3 has 13 residues. The CDR3 coding sequence is TGTGCCGTGTGCAGGGCTCGTCACTACGAGCAGTACTTC. Its protein is CAVCRARHYEQYF.

This clone is a singleton in its sample. The same CDR3 also results from other DNA sequences found in this sample. V gene TRBV29-1 combines with J gene TRBJ2-7; D might be TRBD1 (5 bases). V was trimmed by 4 bases and J by 1 base, leaving 5 bases between them. Germline-derived CDR1 and CDR2 are SQVTM and ANQGSEA. This CDR3 contains 11 residues. The CDR3 nucleotides are TGCAGCGTTGGGACATCCTACGAGCAGTACTTC. This gives the protein CSVGTSYEQYF.

The chain employs TRBV7-9 and TRBJ2-7; D ambiguous. Germline loops: CDR1 SEHNR, CDR2 FQNEAQ (reference sequence). The CDR3 runs 15 residues. V dropped 6 bases and J dropped 4 bases, with 19 bases sitting between them. The CDR3: CASRPLATTIYEQYF. The CDR3 region has the DNA TGTGCCAGCAGGCCACTGGCAACCACCATTTACGAGCAGTACTTC.

The sample holds one count of this clone. The rearrangement uses TRBV19 and TRBJ1-5; D is unclear. V was cut by 4 bases and J by 4 bases, with 8 bases left in between. Germline lookup yields CDR1 LNHDA and CDR2 SQIVND (reference sequence). The CDR3 length is 13 residues. The CDR3 protein is CASSRTVNQPQHF. The CDR3 nucleotides read TGTGCCAGTAGTAGGACGGTTAATCAGCCCCAGCATTTT. Using reference TRBV19 and TRBJ1-5 for the parts outside the CDR3, the full variable domain is DGGITQSPKYLFRKEGQNVTLSCEQNLNHDAMYWYRQDPGQGLRLIYYSQIVNDFQKGDIAEGYSVSREKKESFPLTVTSAQKNPTAFYLCASSRTVNQPQHFGDGTRLSIL.

The chain employs TRBV4-2 and TRBJ2-4; D remains ambiguous. The V and J ends lost 0 bases and 13 bases respectively, with 13 bases between them. This CDR3 contains 13 residues. Germline V gene sequence: CDR1 LGHNA, CDR2 YNFKEQ. The CDR3 loop is CASSQDIRPSQYF. In nucleotides, the CDR3 is TGTGCCAGCAGCCAAGATATAAGGCCTTCCCAGTACTTC.

J is TRBJ2-3 and V is TRBV5-4; 13 bases map to TRBD2. CDR3 length equals 15 residues. Germline V lookup: CDR1 SGHNT, CDR2 YYREEE (reference sequence). Germline trimming cut 1 base from V and 7 bases from J; bases unmatched to any gene: 3. This CDR3 is CASSLTSGGANTQYF. In nucleotides, the CDR3 is TGTGCCAGCAGCTTGACTAGCGGGGGGGCAAATACGCAGTATTTT.

The chain carries TRBV7-9 and TRBJ2-5, with D perhaps TRBD1 (6 bases). The J call may be wrong; the DNA end is better matched by TRBJ2-7. Germline values: CDR1 SEHNR, CDR2 FQNEAQ (reference sequence). The CDR3 loop spans 14 amino acids. The CDR3 nucleotides are TGTGCCAGCACCCTCTTCCAGGGGTCCTACGAGCAGTACTTC. This gives the protein CASTLFQGSYEQYF.

The rearrangement joins TRBV5-4 to TRBJ2-7; D is tentatively TRBD1 or TRBD2 (5 bases each). Trimming removed 4 bases from V and 3 bases from J, with 8 bases in between. CDR3 size: 12 residues. Germline V gene sequence: CDR1 SGHNT, CDR2 YYREEE (reference sequence). This chain's CDR3 is CASSRGVYEQYF. Written as DNA, the CDR3 is TGTGCCAGCAGCCGGGGCGTCTACGAGCAGTACTTC.

This clone turned up a few times. The chain employs TRBV11-1 and TRBJ1-5; unclear D gene. Germline V gene lookup returns CDR1 SGHAT and CDR2 FQDESV (reference sequence). Trimming took off 3 bases at V and 1 base at J, with 4 bases between the two ends. The CDR3 contains 13 residues. DNA for the CDR3: TGTGCCAGCAGCTTGAGAAGCAATCAGCCCCAGCATTTT. This codes for CASSLRSNQPQHF.

This clone came up once. The chain joins TRBV6-4 to TRBJ1-1, with a tentative D call TRBD1 (6 bases). This CDR3 is 14 amino acids long. The V gene lost 5 bases and the J gene lost 2 bases, with 12 bases spanning the gap. The V gene's germline CDR1 is MRHNA and CDR2 SNTAGT. CDR3 sequence: CASSLTGSNTEAFF. CDR3 nucleotide sequence: TGTGCCAGCAGTTTGACAGGCTCTAACACTGAAGCTTTCTTT.

The chain links TRBV19 to TRBJ2-2; 9 nucleotides line up with TRBD1. Trimming at V came to 5 bases and at J to 7 bases, leaving 8 bases not matched to a gene. Germline V CDR1 and CDR2: LNHDA, SQIVND (reference sequence). The CDR3 runs to 15 residues. The DNA for the CDR3 is TGTGCCAGTAGTCCCCGGGACAGGGTAAACGGGGAGCTGTTTTTT. Its translation: CASSPRDRVNGELFF.

This chain connects TRBV7-2 to TRBJ1-5; no clear D gene. CDR1 is SGHTA, CDR2 FQGNSA, per germline. V lost 3 bases, J lost 0 bases, and 6 bases lay in between. The length of the CDR3 is 14 residues. CDR3 sequence reads: CASSLSVSNQPQHF. In nucleotides, the CDR3 is TGTGCCAGCAGCTTGTCAGTTAGCAATCAGCCCCAGCATTTT.

The chain links TRBV11-2 to TRBJ2-7; 8 bases line up with TRBD1. The V gene's germline CDR1 is SGHAT and CDR2 FQNNGV. J lost 3 bases, V lost 3 bases, and 13 bases had no gene match. The CDR3 sequence is 17 residues long. The CDR3 nucleotides are TGTGCCAGCAGCTTTTTAGCCCCCCTGGACAGGGACTACGAGCAGTACTTC. The encoded protein is CASSFLAPLDRDYEQYF.

This chain links TRBV5-1 with TRBJ2-5, with 13 bases aligning to TRBD2. Per germline, CDR1 SGHRS and CDR2 YFSETQ. Trimming cost V 4 bases and J 5 bases; bases outside gene matches: 2. This CDR3 is 14 amino acids long. The CDR3: CASSTLAGGETQYF. CDR3 coding DNA: TGCGCCAGCAGCACACTAGCGGGGGGGGAGACCCAGTACTTC.

The V and J genes are TRBV2 and TRBJ2-2; the match to TRBD2 covers 10 bases. Germline-derived CDR1 and CDR2 are SNHLY and FYNNEI. CDR3 size: 15 residues. The J segment lost 5 bases and the V segment lost 4 bases, leaving 4 bases of the junction unmatched. As DNA, the CDR3 is TGTGCCAGCAGTGCGAGGACTAGCGGAACCGGGGAGCTGTTTTTT. Protein sequence: CASSARTSGTGELFF.